This entry is about one T cell receptor beta chain. The sample originates from a study of blood T cell repertoires in COVID-19. Study at large: Sites in the United States, Italy and Spain provided acute and convalescent COVID-19 samples.

V was shortened by 4 bases and J by 2 bases, with 16 bases between the two germline ends. Germline CDR1 is SGHDT and CDR2 is YYEEEE. This CDR3 has 15 amino acids. Methods used by the authors: Amplifying reference gene primers gave estimates of nucleated cell counts. The table came from immunoSEQ multiplex PCR; TCRdb's copy has only in-frame clones and leaves some out. V and J calls and clone size are given by that table; D and trimming were obtained from the DNA. The table has roughly 49,000 clones, roughly 89% seen once; the top ten hold roughly 5%. Sequenced sample: peripheral blood. The chain recombines TRBV5-6 with TRBJ2-7, with D perhaps matching TRBD2 (5 bases). This clonotype was sampled from a man aged 55 to 70 with active COVID-19. The CDR3 here is CASSTTGGPTYEQYF. The CDR3 bases are TGTGCCAGCAGCACGACTGGCGGGCCCACCTACGAGCAGTACTTC. Full variable domain (missing parts from reference TRBV5-6 and TRBJ2-7): DAGVTQSPTHLIKTRGQQVTLRCSPKSGHDTVSWYQQALGQGPQFIFQYYEEEERQRGNFPDRFSGHQFPNYSSELNVNALLLGDSALYLCASSTTGGPTYEQYFGPGTRLTVT.